This TCR beta chain was recovered during a study of T cell repertoires in cytomegalovirus infection. About the study: CMV epitopes, recently identified HLA-C-restricted and well-studied HLA-B-restricted, were used.

TCRdb used MiXCR to reprocess the reads, holding one entry per CDR3 protein. The sample lists 700,000 to 850,000 distinct CDR3 sequences, approximately 32% occurring once. Study-wide points: The study identified carriers of CMV plus the relevant HLA from cumulative public TCR beta family frequency. Predominance within the ex vivo response was attributable to HLA-C-restricted CMV-specific TCR beta clonotypes.

The CDR3 totals 15 residues. V lost 0 bases to trimming and J lost 5 bases, with 14 bases between them. Germline-derived CDR1 and CDR2 are SGDLS and YYNGEE. This clonotype has more than one count but fewer than ten. Its antigen is as yet unknown. The clonotype comes from a human donor in good health (CMV status not recorded). Some clones in this sample may be carry-over from other donors' samples. The sequencing used cultured CD8+ T cells from PBMCs, collected from culture after CMV antigen stimulation. The genes are TRBV9 and TRBJ1-2; D gene ambiguous. The CDR3 DNA is TGTGCCAGCAGCGTAGCCGGACCAGGAAGGTATGGCTACACCTTC. It specifies CASSVAGPGRYGYTF.